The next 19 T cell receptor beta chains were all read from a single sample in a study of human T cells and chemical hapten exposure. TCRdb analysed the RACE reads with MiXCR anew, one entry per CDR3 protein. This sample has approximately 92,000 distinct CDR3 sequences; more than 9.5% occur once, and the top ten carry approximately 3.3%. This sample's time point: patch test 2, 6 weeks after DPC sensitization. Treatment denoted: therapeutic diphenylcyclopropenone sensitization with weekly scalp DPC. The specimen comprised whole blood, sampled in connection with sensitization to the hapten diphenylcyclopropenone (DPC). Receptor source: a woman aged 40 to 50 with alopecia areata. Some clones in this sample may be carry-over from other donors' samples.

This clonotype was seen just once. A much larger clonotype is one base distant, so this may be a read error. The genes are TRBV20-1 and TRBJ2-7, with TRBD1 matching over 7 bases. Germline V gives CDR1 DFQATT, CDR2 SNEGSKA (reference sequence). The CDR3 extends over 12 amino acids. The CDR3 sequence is CSARDRSYELYF. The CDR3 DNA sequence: TGCAGTGCACGGGACAGATCTTACGAGCTGTACTTC.

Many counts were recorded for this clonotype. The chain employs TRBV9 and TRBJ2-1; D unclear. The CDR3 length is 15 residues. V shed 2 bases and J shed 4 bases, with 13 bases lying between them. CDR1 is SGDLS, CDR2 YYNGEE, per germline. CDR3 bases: TGTGCCAGCAGCGTTGTAGCTTCTTTTTACAATGAGCAGTTCTTC. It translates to CASSVVASFYNEQFF. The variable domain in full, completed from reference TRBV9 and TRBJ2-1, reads DSGVTQTPKHLITATGQRVTLRCSPRSGDLSVYWYQQSLDQGLQFLIQYYNGEERAKGNILERFSAQQFPDLHSELNLSSLELGDSALYFCASSVVASFYNEQFFGPGTRLTVL.

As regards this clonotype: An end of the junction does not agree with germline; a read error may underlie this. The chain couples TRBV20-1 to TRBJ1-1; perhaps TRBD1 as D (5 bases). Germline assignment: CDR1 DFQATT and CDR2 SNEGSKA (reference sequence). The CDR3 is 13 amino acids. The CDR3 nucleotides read TGCAGTGCTAGTTGGCAGGGAAACACTAAAGCTTTCTTT. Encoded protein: CSASWQGNTKAFF.

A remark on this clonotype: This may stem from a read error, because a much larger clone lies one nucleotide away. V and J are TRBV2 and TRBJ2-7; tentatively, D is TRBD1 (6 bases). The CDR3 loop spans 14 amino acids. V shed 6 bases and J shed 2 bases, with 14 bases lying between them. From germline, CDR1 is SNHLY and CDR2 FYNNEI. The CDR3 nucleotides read TGTGCCAGCAGCCGGGACATCCACGCCTACGAGCAGTACTTC. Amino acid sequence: CASSRDIHAYEQYF.

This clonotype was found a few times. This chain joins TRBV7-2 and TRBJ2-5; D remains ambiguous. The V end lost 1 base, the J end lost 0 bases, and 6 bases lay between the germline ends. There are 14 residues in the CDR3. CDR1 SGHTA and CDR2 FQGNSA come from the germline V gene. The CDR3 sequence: CASSLVRDQETQYF. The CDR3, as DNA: TGTGCCAGCAGCTTAGTGCGCGACCAAGAGACCCAGTACTTC.

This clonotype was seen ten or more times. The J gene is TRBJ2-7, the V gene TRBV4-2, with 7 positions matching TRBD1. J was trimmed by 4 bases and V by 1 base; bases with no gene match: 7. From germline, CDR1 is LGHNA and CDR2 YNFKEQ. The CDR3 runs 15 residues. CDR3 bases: TGTGCCAGCAGCCAAGCAGGGGGAACGGGGTACGAGCAGTACTTC. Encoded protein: CASSQAGGTGYEQYF.

CDR3 loop: CASSLASGSNTEAFF. CDR3 coding DNA: TGTGCCAGCAGCTTAGCGTCCGGAAGTAACACTGAAGCTTTCTTT. This chain uses TRBV7-9 with TRBJ1-1; D is ambiguous. The V and J ends lost 0 bases and 2 bases respectively, with 10 bases between them. Germline CDR1 reads SEHNR; CDR2 reads FQNEAQ (reference sequence). The CDR3 runs 15 residues.

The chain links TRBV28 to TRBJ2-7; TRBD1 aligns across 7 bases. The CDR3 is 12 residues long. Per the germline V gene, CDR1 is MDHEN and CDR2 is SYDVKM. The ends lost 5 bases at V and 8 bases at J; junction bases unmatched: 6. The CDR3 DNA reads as TGTGCCAGCAGTCTTCCGGGACAGCAGCAGTACTTC. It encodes CASSLPGQQQYF.

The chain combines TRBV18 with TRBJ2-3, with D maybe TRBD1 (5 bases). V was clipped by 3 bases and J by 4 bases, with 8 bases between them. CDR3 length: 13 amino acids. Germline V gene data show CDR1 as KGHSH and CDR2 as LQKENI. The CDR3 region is CASSPPRADTQYF. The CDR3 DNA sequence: TGTGCCAGCTCACCCCCCAGGGCAGATACGCAGTATTTT.

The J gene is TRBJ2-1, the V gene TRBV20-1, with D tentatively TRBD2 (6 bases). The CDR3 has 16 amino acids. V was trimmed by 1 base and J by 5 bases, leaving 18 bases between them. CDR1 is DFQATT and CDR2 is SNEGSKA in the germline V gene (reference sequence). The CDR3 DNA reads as TGCAGTGCTAGAGTTAATACCGGGACTTACAACAATGAGCAGTTCTTC. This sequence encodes CSARVNTGTYNNEQFF.

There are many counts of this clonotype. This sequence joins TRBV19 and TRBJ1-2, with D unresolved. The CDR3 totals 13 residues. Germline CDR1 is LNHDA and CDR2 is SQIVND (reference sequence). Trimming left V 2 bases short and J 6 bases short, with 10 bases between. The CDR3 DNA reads TGTGCCAGTAGTATAAACGGGCGGGATGGCTACACCTTC. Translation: CASSINGRDGYTF.

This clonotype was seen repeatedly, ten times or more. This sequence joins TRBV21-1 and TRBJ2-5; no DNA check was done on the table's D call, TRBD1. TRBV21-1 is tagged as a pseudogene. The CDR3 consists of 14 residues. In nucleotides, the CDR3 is TGTGCCAGCAGCAAGACAGGGGAAGGAGAGACCCAGTACTTC. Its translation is CASSKTGEGETQYF.

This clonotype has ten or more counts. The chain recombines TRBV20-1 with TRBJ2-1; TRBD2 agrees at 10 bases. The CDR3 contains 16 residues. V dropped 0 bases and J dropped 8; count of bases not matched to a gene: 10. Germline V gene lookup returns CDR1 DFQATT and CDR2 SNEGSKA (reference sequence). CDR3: CSARDVASGGLDEQFF. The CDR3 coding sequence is TGCAGTGCTAGAGATGTCGCTAGCGGGGGCCTTGATGAGCAGTTCTTC.

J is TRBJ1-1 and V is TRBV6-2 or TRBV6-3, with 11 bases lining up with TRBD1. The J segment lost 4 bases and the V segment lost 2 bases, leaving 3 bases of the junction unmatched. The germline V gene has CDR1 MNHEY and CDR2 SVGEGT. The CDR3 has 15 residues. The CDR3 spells CASSYGTGGITEAFF. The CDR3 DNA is TGTGCCAGCAGTTACGGGACAGGGGGAATCACTGAAGCTTTCTTT.

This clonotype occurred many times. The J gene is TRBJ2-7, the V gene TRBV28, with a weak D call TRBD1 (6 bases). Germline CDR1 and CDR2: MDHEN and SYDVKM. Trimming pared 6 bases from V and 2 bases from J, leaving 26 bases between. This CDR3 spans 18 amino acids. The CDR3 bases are TGTGCCAGCAGCTCTCCACCCGGCCGGACAGAACGACCCTACGAGCAGTACTTC. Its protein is CASSSPPGRTERPYEQYF. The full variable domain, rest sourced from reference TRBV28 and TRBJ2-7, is DVKVTQSSRYLVKRTGEKVFLECVQDMDHENMFWYRQDPGLGLRLIYFSYDVKMKEKGDIPEGYSVSREKKERFSLILESASTNQTSMYLCASSSPPGRTERPYEQYFGPGTRLTVT.

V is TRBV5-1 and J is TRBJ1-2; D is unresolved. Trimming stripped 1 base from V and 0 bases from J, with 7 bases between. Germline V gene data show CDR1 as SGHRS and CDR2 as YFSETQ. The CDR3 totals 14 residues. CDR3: CASSLSLANYGYTF. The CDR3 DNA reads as TGCGCCAGCAGCTTGAGCTTAGCTAACTATGGCTACACCTTC.

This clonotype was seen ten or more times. CDR3 region: CSAPGAFNEQFF. The CDR3 DNA sequence: TGCAGTGCTCCCGGGGCCTTTAATGAGCAGTTCTTC. V is TRBV20-1 and J is TRBJ2-1; D tentatively fits TRBD1 or TRBD2 (5 bases each). The germline CDR1 and CDR2 sequences are DFQATT and SNEGSKA (reference sequence). V was pared by 5 bases and J by 7 bases, with 12 bases between. The CDR3 runs 12 residues.

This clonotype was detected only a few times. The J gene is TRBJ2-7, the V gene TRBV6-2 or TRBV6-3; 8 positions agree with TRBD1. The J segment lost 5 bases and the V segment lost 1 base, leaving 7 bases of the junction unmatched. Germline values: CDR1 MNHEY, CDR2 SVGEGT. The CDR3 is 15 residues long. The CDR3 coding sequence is TGTGCCAGCAGTTACTGGACGACAGGGGCGGACGAGCAGTACTTC. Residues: CASSYWTTGADEQYF.

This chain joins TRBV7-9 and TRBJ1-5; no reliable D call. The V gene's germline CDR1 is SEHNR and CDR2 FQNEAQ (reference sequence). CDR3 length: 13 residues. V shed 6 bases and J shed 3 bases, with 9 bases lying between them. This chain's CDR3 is CASSLSNNQPQHF. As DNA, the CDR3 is TGTGCCAGCAGTTTGTCCAACAATCAGCCCCAGCATTTT.